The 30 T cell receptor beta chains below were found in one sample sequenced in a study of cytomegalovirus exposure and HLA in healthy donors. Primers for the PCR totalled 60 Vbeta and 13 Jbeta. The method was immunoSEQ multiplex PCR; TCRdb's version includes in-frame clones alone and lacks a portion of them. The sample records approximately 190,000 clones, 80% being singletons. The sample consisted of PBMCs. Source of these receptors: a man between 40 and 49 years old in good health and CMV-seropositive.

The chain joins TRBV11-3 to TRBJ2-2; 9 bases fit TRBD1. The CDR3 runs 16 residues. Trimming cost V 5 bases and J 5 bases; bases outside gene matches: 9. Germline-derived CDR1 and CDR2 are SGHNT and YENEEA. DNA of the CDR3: TGTGCCAGCAGCAAAGCCGGGACAGGGTGGACCGGGGAGCTGTTTTTT. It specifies CASSKAGTGWTGELFF. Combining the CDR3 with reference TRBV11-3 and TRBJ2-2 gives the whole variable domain EAGVVQSPRYKIIEKKQPVAFWCNPISGHNTLYWYLQNLGQGPELLIRYENEEAVDDSQLPKDRFSAERLKGVDSTLKIQPAELGDSAVYLCASSKAGTGWTGELFFGEGSRLTVL.

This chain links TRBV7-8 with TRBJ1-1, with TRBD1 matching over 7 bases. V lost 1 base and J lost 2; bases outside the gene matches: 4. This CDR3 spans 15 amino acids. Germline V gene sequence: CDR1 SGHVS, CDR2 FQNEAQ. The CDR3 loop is CASSLEGTVNTEAFF. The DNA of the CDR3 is TGTGCCAGCAGCTTAGAAGGGACAGTCAACACTGAAGCTTTCTTT.

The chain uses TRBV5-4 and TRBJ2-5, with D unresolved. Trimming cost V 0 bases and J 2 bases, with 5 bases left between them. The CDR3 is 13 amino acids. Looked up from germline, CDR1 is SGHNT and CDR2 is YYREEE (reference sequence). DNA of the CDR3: TGTGCCAGCAGCTTGGCACTACAAGAGACCCAGTACTTC. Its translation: CASSLALQETQYF.

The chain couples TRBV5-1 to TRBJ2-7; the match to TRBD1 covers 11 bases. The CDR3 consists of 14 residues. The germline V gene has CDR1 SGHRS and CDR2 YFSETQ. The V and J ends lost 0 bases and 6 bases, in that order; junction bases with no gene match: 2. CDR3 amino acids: CASSLVGTGGEQYF. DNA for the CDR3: TGCGCCAGCAGCTTGGTTGGGACAGGGGGCGAGCAGTACTTC.

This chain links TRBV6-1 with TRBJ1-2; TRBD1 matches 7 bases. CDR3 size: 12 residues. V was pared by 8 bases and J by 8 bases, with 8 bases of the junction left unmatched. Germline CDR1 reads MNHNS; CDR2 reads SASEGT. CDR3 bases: TGTGCCAGCCAGACAGGGAGTCGCGGCTACACCTTC. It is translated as CASQTGSRGYTF.

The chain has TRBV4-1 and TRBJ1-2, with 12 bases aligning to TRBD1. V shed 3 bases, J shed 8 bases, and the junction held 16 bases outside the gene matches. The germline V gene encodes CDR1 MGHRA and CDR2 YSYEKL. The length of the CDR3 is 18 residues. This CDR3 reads CASSQEAGQGARFGGYTF. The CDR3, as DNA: TGCGCCAGCAGCCAGGAGGCGGGACAGGGGGCAAGATTCGGGGGCTACACCTTC.

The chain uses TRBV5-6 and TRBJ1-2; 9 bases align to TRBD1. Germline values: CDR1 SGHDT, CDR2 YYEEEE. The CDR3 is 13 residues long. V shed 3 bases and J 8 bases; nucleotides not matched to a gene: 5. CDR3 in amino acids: CASSSGQGFGYTF. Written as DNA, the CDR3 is TGTGCCAGCAGCTCAGGACAGGGGTTCGGCTACACCTTC.

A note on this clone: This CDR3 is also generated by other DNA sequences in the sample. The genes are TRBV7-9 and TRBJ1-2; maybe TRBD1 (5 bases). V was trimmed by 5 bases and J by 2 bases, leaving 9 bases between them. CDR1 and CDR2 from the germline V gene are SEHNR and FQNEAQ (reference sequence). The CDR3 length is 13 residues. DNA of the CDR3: TGTGCCAGCAGCCTCCAGGGAAACTATGGCTACACCTTC. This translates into CASSLQGNYGYTF.

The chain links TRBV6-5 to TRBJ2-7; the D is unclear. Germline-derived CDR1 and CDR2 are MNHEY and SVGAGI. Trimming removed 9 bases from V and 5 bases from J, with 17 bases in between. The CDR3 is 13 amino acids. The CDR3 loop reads CASKESRKNEQYF. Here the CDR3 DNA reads TGTGCCAGTAAAGAGAGCCGAAAAAACGAGCAGTACTTC.

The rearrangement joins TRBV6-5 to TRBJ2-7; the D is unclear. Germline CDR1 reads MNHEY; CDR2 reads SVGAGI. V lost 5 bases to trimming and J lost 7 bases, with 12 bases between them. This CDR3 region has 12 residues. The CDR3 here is CASSEIVEEQYF. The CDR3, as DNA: TGTGCCAGCAGTGAAATAGTGGAGGAGCAGTACTTC.

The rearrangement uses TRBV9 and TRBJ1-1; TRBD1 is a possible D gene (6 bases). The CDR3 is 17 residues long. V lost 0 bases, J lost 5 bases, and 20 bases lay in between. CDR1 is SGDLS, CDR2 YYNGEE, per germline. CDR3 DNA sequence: TGTGCCAGCAGCGTAGGGGGGGGGCCGCCAAGTGAGACTGAAGCTTTCTTT. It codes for CASSVGGGPPSETEAFF.

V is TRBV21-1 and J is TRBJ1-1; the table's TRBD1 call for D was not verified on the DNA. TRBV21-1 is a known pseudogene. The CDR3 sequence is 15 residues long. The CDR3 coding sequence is TGTGCCAGCAGCAAAGGTGGCAGGGCGAACACTGAAGCTTTCTTT. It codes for CASSKGGRANTEAFF.

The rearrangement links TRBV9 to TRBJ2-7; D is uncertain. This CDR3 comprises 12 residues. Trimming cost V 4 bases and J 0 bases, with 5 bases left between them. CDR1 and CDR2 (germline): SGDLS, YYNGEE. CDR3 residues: CASSPSSYEQYF. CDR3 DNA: TGTGCCAGCAGCCCCAGCTCCTACGAGCAGTACTTC.

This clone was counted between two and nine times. The CDR3 nucleotides read TGTGCCAGCAGCTTAGCCCGGTCCGATCAGCCCCAGCATTTT. Translation: CASSLARSDQPQHF. The chain couples TRBV7-8 to TRBJ1-5, with D hard to call. The CDR3 is made up of 14 amino acids. CDR1 SGHVS and CDR2 FQNEAQ come from the germline V gene. V was cut by 0 bases and J by 5 bases, with 8 bases left in between.

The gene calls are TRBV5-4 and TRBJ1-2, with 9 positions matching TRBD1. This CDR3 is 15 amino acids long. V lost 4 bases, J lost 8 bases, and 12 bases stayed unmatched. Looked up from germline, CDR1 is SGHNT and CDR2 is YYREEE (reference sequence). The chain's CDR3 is CASSGLGQGSRGYTF. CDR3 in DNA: TGTGCCAGCAGCGGATTGGGACAGGGTTCTCGAGGCTACACCTTC.

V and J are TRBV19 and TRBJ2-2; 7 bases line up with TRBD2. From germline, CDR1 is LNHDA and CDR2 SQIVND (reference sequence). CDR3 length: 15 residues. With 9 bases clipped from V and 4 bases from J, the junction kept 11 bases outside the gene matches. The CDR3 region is CASKRGVISTGELFF. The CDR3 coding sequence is TGTGCCAGCAAACGGGGGGTCATCTCCACCGGGGAGCTGTTTTTT.

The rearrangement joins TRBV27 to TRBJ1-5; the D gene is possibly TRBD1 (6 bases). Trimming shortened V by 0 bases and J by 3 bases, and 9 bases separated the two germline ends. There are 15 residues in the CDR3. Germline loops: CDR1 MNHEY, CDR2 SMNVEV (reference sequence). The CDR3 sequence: CASSLSWDINQPQHF. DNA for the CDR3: TGTGCCAGCAGTTTATCGTGGGACATCAATCAGCCCCAGCATTTT.

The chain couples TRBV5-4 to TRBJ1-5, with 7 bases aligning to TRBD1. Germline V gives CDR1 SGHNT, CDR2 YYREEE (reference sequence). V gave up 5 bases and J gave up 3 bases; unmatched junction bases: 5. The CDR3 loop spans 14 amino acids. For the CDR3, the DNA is TGTGCCAGCAGTTCAGGGGGGAACAATCAGCCCCAGCATTTT. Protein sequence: CASSSGGNNQPQHF. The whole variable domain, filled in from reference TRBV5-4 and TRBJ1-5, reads ETGVTQSPTHLIKTRGQQVTLRCSSQSGHNTVSWYQQALGQGPQFIFQYYREEENGRGNFPPRFSGLQFPNYSSELNVNALELDDSALYLCASSSGGNNQPQHFGDGTRLSIL.

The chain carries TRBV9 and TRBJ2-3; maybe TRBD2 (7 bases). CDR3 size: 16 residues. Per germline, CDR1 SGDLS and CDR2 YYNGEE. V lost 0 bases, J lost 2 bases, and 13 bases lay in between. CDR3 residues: CASSVVGGGLTDTQYF. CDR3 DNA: TGTGCCAGCAGCGTAGTTGGCGGGGGCCTCACAGATACGCAGTATTTT.

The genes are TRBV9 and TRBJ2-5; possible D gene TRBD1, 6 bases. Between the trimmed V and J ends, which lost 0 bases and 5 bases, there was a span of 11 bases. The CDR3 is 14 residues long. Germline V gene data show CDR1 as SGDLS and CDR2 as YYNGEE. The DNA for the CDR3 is TGTGCCAGCAGCGTAGGTCCAGGGGTTGAGACCCAGTACTTC. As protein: CASSVGPGVETQYF.

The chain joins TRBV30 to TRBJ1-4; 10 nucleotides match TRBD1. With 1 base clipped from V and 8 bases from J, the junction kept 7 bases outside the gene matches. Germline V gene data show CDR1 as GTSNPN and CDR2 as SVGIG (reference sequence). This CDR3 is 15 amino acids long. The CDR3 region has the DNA TGTGCCTGGAGTGCGACAGGGGGCCCCTGGGAAAAACTGTTTTTT. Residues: CAWSATGGPWEKLFF. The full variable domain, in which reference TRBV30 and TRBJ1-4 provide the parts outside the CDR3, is SQTIHQWPATLVQPVGSPLSLECTVEGTSNPNLYWYRQAAGRGLQLLFYSVGIGQISSEVPQNLSASRPQDRQFILSSKKLLLSDSGFYLCAWSATGGPWEKLFFGSGTQLSVL.

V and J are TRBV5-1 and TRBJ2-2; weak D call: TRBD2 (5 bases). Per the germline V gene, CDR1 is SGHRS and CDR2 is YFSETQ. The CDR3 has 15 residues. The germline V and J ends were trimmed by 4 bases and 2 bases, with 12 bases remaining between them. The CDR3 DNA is TGCGCCAGCAGCAAGAGGACGGGAAACACCGGGGAGCTGTTTTTT. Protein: CASSKRTGNTGELFF.

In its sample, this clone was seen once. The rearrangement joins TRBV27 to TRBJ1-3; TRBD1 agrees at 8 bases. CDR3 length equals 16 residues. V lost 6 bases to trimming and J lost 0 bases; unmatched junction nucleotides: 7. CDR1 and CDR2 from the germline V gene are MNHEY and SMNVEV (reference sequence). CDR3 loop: CASSPGQGLSGNTIYF. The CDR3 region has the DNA TGTGCCAGCAGCCCCGGACAGGGCCTCTCTGGAAACACCATATATTTT.

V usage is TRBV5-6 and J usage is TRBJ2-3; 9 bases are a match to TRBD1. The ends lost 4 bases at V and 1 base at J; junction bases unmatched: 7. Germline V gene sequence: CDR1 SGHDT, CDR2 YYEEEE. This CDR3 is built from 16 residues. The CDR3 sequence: CASSTRTGAGTDTQYF. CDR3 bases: TGTGCCAGCAGCACCCGGACAGGGGCCGGCACAGATACGCAGTATTTT.

CDR3: CASSYRSQGPNEKLFF. The CDR3 DNA reads as TGTGCCAGCAGCTATAGATCCCAGGGGCCTAATGAAAAACTGTTTTTT. The chain links TRBV28 to TRBJ1-4; D might be TRBD1 (6 bases). The CDR3 sequence is 16 residues long. The germline gives CDR1 MDHEN, CDR2 SYDVKM. The V and J ends lost 6 bases and 3 bases respectively, with 17 bases between them.

CDR3 residues: CASINGGAGANVLTF. CDR3 coding DNA: TGTGCCAGTATCAATGGTGGGGCCGGGGCCAACGTCCTGACTTTC. V usage is TRBV19 and J usage is TRBJ2-6, with D possibly TRBD1 on 5 matching bases. The CDR3 is made up of 15 amino acids. Trimming shortened V by 7 bases and J by 4 bases, and 14 bases separated the two germline ends. CDR1 LNHDA and CDR2 SQIVND come from the germline V gene (reference sequence).

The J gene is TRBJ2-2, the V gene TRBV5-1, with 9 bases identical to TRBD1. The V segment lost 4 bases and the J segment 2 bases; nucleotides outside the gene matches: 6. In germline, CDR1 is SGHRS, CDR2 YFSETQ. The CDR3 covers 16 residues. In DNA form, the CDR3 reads TGCGCCAGCAGCGCCGGACAGGGGCGTAACACCGGGGAGCTGTTTTTT. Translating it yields CASSAGQGRNTGELFF.

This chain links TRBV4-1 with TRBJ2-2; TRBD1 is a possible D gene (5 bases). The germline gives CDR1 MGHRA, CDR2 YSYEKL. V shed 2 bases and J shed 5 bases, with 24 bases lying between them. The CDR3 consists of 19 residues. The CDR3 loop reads CASSQFLMVGRAGTGELFF. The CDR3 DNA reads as TGCGCCAGCAGCCAATTCCTAATGGTCGGCAGGGCAGGAACCGGGGAGCTGTTTTTT.

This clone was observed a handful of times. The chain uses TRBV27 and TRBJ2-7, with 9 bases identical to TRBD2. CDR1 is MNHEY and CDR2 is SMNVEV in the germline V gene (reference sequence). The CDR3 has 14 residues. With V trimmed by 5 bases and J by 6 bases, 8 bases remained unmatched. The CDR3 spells CASSLAGPSREQYF. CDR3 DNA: TGTGCCAGCAGTCTAGCGGGGCCCTCCCGCGAGCAGTACTTC.

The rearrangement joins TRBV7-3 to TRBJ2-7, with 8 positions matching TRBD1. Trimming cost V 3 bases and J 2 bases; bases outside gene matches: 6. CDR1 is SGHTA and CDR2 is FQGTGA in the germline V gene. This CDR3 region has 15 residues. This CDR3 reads CASSLLQGAAYEQYF. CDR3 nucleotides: TGTGCCAGCAGCTTGCTGCAGGGGGCTGCCTACGAGCAGTACTTC.